A single sample is the source of the 20 T cell receptor beta chains below, sequenced in a study of tumor-infiltrating lymphocytes in primary liver carcinoma. Without any cell sorting, roughly 18-31 mg of bulk tissue yielded co-extracted RNA and DNA. cDNA specific to TCR beta was made from 450 to 650 ng of total RNA, with a constant-region primer employed for priming. Libraries of TCR beta came from three nested multiplex PCR rounds with slightly modified ARM-PCR. With TRBV1-TRBV30 forward primers and a C-beta reverse primer, the first two PCR rounds were run for nine to eleven cycles each. TCRdb ran MiXCR on the multiplex PCR reads and lists one entry per CDR3 protein. The sample records roughly 45,000 distinct CDR3 sequences, over 65% being singletons. The sequenced sample consisted of liver tumor tissue from sampling region 5. As for subset: tumor region T5, tumor centre. The receptors originated from a man aged 35 to 55 with primary liver carcinoma and hepatitis B virus infection.

As regards this clonotype: This may arise from a read error, as a much more abundant clone is one base away. The gene calls are TRBV28 and TRBJ2-7; D is possibly TRBD2 (5 bases). CDR1 and CDR2 (germline): MDHEN, SYDVKM. This CDR3 spans 14 amino acids. CDR3 in amino acids: CAGSSEGWSYEQYF. DNA of the CDR3: TGTGCCGGCAGTTCCGAGGGTTGGTCCTACGAGCAGTACTTC. Full variable domain (outside the CDR3, taken from reference TRBV28 and TRBJ2-7): DVKVTQSSRYLVKRTGEKVFLECVQDMDHENMFWYRQDPGLGLRLIYFSYDVKMKEKGDIPEGYSVSREKKERFSLILESASTNQTSMYLCAGSSEGWSYEQYFGPGTRLTVT.

This clonotype appeared many times. The J gene is TRBJ2-2, the V gene TRBV7-8, with D tentatively TRBD1 (6 bases). V dropped 5 bases and J dropped 4 bases, with 20 bases sitting between them. The CDR3 loop spans 17 amino acids. The germline gives CDR1 SGHVS, CDR2 FQNEAQ. The CDR3, as DNA: TGTGCCAGCAGCGTCTCCAGAGGGGGATTTATCACCGGGGAGCTGTTTTTT. Residues: CASSVSRGGFITGELFF.

A remark on this clonotype: The CDR3 ends on some other residue instead of the conserved phenylalanine or tryptophan, so this is likely a read error. The V call is TRBV6-6, the J call TRBJ2-6; possible D gene TRBD1, 6 bases. The CDR3 runs 15 residues. Germline loops: CDR1 MNHNY, CDR2 SVGAGI (reference sequence). V shed 9 bases and J shed 4 bases, with 16 bases lying between them. The CDR3 DNA reads TGTGCCAGTAGTCCTACAGGGTCCGGGGCCAACGTCCTGACTCTC. Translated, it gives CASSPTGSGANVLTL.

In regard to this clonotype: The germline gene is not matched at one end of the junction; a read error may be the cause. V gene TRBV6-6 combines with J gene TRBJ1-4, with 9 bases that match TRBD1. The germline V gene encodes CDR1 MNHNY and CDR2 SVGAGI (reference sequence). The CDR3 spans 16 residues. Here the CDR3 reads CAISSPRTGEQEKLFF. CDR3 nucleotide sequence: TGTGCCATCAGTTCTCCGCGGACAGGGGAACAAGAAAAATTGTTTTTT.

The chain links TRBV20-1 to TRBJ2-7; D might be TRBD1 (6 bases). The CDR3 is made up of 10 amino acids. Germline CDR1 is DFQATT and CDR2 is SNEGSKA (reference sequence). CDR3 sequence reads: CSAGEYEQYF. The CDR3 nucleotides are TGCAGCGCAGGGGAATACGAGCAGTACTTC.

Concerning this clonotype: The germline gene is not matched at one end of the junction; a read error may be the cause. The chain carries TRBV11-2 and TRBJ2-7, with TRBD2 identical over 8 bases. CDR1 SGHAT and CDR2 FQNNGV come from the germline V gene. CDR3 size: 18 residues. The CDR3 nucleotides read TGTGCCGGCAGCTTATCCGTTGGAATAGCGGGAAGGGGGTACGAGCAGTACTTC. Translating it yields CAGSLSVGIAGRGYEQYF.

Of note for this clonotype: The junction and the germline gene differ at one end; a read error may be behind it. The rearrangement joins TRBV12-3 or TRBV12-4 to TRBJ1-6; D unclear. The CDR3 length is 13 residues. The CDR3: CASSNTGYSPLRF. The CDR3 coding sequence is TGTGCCAGCAGTAATACGGGGTATTCACCCCTCCGCTTT.

This chain connects TRBV4-1 to TRBJ1-2; D not certain. The ends were cut back, 3 bases at V and 2 bases at J, with 16 bases in the middle. This CDR3 comprises 16 residues. Germline V gene data show CDR1 as MGHRA and CDR2 as YSYEKL. Here the CDR3 reads CASSQPRIGRNYGYTF. CDR3 bases: TGCGCCAGCAGCCAGCCTAGGATAGGGCGGAACTATGGCTACACCTTC.

As concerns this clonotype: One end of the junction varies from germline; a read error may be responsible. The chain joins TRBV18 to TRBJ1-1; D gene ambiguous. CDR1 is KGHSH and CDR2 is LQKENI in the germline V gene. This CDR3 is 16 amino acids long. In DNA, the CDR3 is TGTGCCAGCACACCGCAAATCAAAACGATGAGCACTGAAGCTTTCTTT. Its protein is CASTPQIKTMSTEAFF.

The chain is built from TRBV12-3 or TRBV12-4 and TRBJ2-1; D unclear. The CDR3 has 14 amino acids. The V end lost 7 bases, the J end lost 3 bases, and 13 bases lay between the germline ends. The CDR3 sequence: CASILPGHYNEQFF. DNA of the CDR3: TGTGCCAGCATTCTACCCGGTCACTACAATGAGCAGTTCTTC.

There are many counts of this clonotype. The chain is built from TRBV5-4 and TRBJ2-5, with D uncertain. Germline V gene lookup returns CDR1 SGHNT and CDR2 YYREEE (reference sequence). The V end was cut by 0 bases, the J end by 4 bases, with 10 bases between. CDR3 length: 14 residues. For the CDR3, the DNA is TGTGCCAGCAGCTTGGCTGGCGGAATAGAGACCCAGTACTTC. Protein sequence: CASSLAGGIETQYF.

V and J are TRBV11-2 and TRBJ1-2; possibly TRBD1 for D (5 bases). Trimming took off 5 bases at V and 13 bases at J, with 23 bases between the two ends. Germline V lookup: CDR1 SGHAT, CDR2 FQNNGV. This CDR3 comprises 14 residues. The CDR3 is CASSPAGRDYGFTF. CDR3 in DNA: TGTGCCAGCAGCCCAGCCGGCAGGGACTATGGGTTCACCTTC.

About this clonotype itself: It may be a read error: a sequence one base away is much more abundant. The V and J genes are TRBV30 and TRBJ2-3, with a tentative D call TRBD2 (5 bases). The germline V and J ends were trimmed by 3 bases and 8 bases, with 9 bases remaining between them. The CDR3 runs to 11 residues. Germline V lookup: CDR1 GTSNPN, CDR2 SVGIG (reference sequence). The CDR3 DNA reads TGTGCCTGGAGACTGGGGAGTACGCAGTATTTT. It specifies CAWRLGSTQYF.

Of note for this clonotype: A read error may account for a junction end that differs from germline. The chain recombines TRBV11-2 with TRBJ2-1, with 9 bases identical to TRBD2. Germline CDR1 is SGHAT and CDR2 is FQNNGV. The CDR3 consists of 16 residues. CDR3 region: CASSYSLTCGRGGGSF. In DNA form, the CDR3 reads TGTGCCAGCAGCTACTCCTTGACTTGCGGGAGGGGAGGCGGATCCTTC.

Relative to its sample, this clonotype is medium-sized. The chain is built from TRBV2 and TRBJ2-7, with TRBD2 matching 10 bases. The CDR3 covers 15 residues. Trimming took 5 bases from V and 2 from J; bases not matched to a gene: 6. The V gene's germline CDR1 is SNHLY and CDR2 FYNNEI. The CDR3 spells CASSRGGLAPYEQYF. In nucleotides, the CDR3 is TGTGCCAGCAGTCGAGGGGGACTAGCGCCCTACGAGCAGTACTTC.

Comments on this clonotype: One junction end disagrees with the germline gene, perhaps due to a read error. This chain uses TRBV10-1 with TRBJ1-2; TRBD1 might be the D (5 bases). From germline, CDR1 is WNHNN and CDR2 SYGVQD (reference sequence). The CDR3 extends over 13 amino acids. The CDR3 sequence: CPSSESRDYGHTF. As DNA, the CDR3 is TGCCCCAGCAGTGAGTCAAGGGACTATGGCCACACCTTC.

This clonotype was seen only once. J is TRBJ2-5 and V is TRBV12-3 or TRBV12-4; 12 positions match TRBD2. V lost 5 bases to trimming and J lost 5 bases; unmatched junction nucleotides: 12. This CDR3 region has 17 residues. For the CDR3, the DNA is TGTGCCAGCAGTATTCGACTAGCGGGAGTACCGGGGGAGACCCAGTACTTC. This encodes CASSIRLAGVPGETQYF.

Details on this clonotype: In this CDR3 the conserved last residue, phenylalanine or tryptophan, is missing, so a read error is likely. This chain links TRBV6-2 or TRBV6-3 with TRBJ1-1; D not certain. Germline V gene sequence: CDR1 MNHEY, CDR2 SVGEGT. This CDR3 is 14 amino acids long. The CDR3 region is CVSSYSAWYTEAFS. The CDR3 bases are TGTGTCAGCAGTTACTCCGCCTGGTACACTGAAGCTTTCTCT.

As concerns this clonotype: Sequence at one end of the junction differs from germline and may be a read error. The chain couples TRBV28 to TRBJ2-4; no reliable D call. Germline values: CDR1 MDHEN, CDR2 SYDVKM. The CDR3 has 16 amino acids. The CDR3 region has the DNA TGTGCCAGCAGTTTAGCTTCCGGGCTGGCCAAAGACATTCAGTACTTC. It yields the protein CASSLASGLAKDIQYF.

In this sample, this clonotype turned up many times. The chain uses TRBV6-1 and TRBJ1-1, with 7 bases aligning to TRBD1. This CDR3 is 13 amino acids long. Losses at the gene ends were 6 bases for V and 1 base for J; bases not matched to a gene: 2. Germline V lookup: CDR1 MNHNS, CDR2 SASEGT. CDR3 DNA: TGTGCCAGCAGAAGGACAGGGAACACTGAAGCTTTCTTT. This codes for CASRRTGNTEAFF.